The present TCR beta chain was sequenced within a study of OX40 agonist ivuxolimab in advanced cancers. Across the study: Having had anti-PD-1, anti-PD-L1 or anti-CTLA-4 therapy before was allowed, and 40% to 45% had some.

Broader study findings: Antigen targets of the expanded peripheral T cells went undetermined.

Germline CDR1 reads LGHNA; CDR2 reads YNFKEQ. The CDR3 spans 15 residues. The V gene end was trimmed by 0 bases and the J gene end by 4 bases; junction bases not matched to a gene: 6. Of note for this clone: The antigen remains undetermined.

Produced via immunoSEQ multiplex PCR; TCRdb's table is partial and in-frame only. Of about 65,000 clones in the sample, approximately 89% are singletons; the top ten hold 1% to 1.2%. The sequence derives from an adult with an advanced solid tumor such as melanoma, head and neck, liver or kidney cancer. This sequence joins TRBV4-2 and TRBJ2-7; 7 bases map to TRBD1. This specimen was CD4+ or CD8+ T cells sorted from blood, taken in a trial of the OX40 agonist ivuxolimab. The CDR3 bases are TGTGCCAGCAGCCAAGATTGGGGACAGTCATACGAGCAGTACTTC. Translated, it gives CASSQDWGQSYEQYF.